What follows are 22 T cell receptor beta chains derived from one specimen sequenced in a study of shared clonotypes between healthy human individuals. Profiled with immunoSEQ multiplex PCR; TCRdb holds only in-frame clones, not every one. The table records some 650,000 clones, around 97% of them present only once. Input material: naive CD4+ T cells sorted from blood. Noted subset: CD45RA+ positively selected. The source is a woman aged 25 to 39 in good health.

The V call is TRBV28, the J call TRBJ2-3; D remains ambiguous. V dropped 6 bases and J dropped 13 bases, with 20 bases sitting between them. CDR3 size: 13 residues. Germline-derived CDR1 and CDR2 are MDHEN and SYDVKM. CDR3 in amino acids: CASRPRLAGSEYF. CDR3 in DNA: TGTGCCAGCAGGCCGAGACTGGCCGGGTCTGAGTATTTT.

V gene TRBV18 combines with J gene TRBJ2-5; D uncertain. The CDR3 has 13 amino acids. Germline CDR1 reads KGHSH; CDR2 reads LQKENI. V dropped 6 bases and J dropped 5 bases, with 13 bases sitting between them. CDR3 loop: CASSPGRVETQYF. The CDR3 DNA reads TGTGCCAGCTCCCCTGGCCGGGTTGAGACCCAGTACTTC.

The V call is TRBV28, the J call TRBJ2-5; D ambiguous. The J call is doubtful: the DNA matches TRBJ2-7 better. Germline V gene data show CDR1 as MDHEN and CDR2 as SYDVKM. The CDR3 loop spans 12 amino acids. The CDR3 loop is CASRANLREQYF. The CDR3, as DNA: TGTGCCAGCAGGGCCAATTTGCGCGAGCAGTACTTC.

The J gene is TRBJ2-1, the V gene TRBV28; D is ambiguous. Per the germline V gene, CDR1 is MDHEN and CDR2 is SYDVKM. The CDR3 has 12 amino acids. V lost 6 bases and J 10 bases, leaving 13 bases between the germline ends. In nucleotides, the CDR3 is TGTGCCAGCAGCCTTAAAAGAAAGGAGCAGTTCTTC. Translated: CASSLKRKEQFF.

Concerning this clone itself: This CDR3 is also generated by other DNA sequences in the sample. The genes are TRBV28 and TRBJ1-5; D not certain. Germline V gene sequence: CDR1 MDHEN, CDR2 SYDVKM. The CDR3 totals 12 residues. V was clipped by 1 base and J by 7 bases, with 5 bases between them. The CDR3 DNA is TGTGCCAGCAGTTTATCTGGGCAGCCCCAGCATTTT. This gives the protein CASSLSGQPQHF.

V is TRBV28 and J is TRBJ2-3; TRBD1 might be the D (6 bases). The CDR3 has 14 residues. Trimming removed 7 bases from V and 5 bases from J, with 16 bases in between. CDR1 and CDR2 (germline): MDHEN, SYDVKM. The CDR3, as DNA: TGTGCCAGCAAGGGGGTCAGGGTGGAAGATACGCAGTATTTT. It translates to CASKGVRVEDTQYF.

This rearrangement joins TRBV21-1 to TRBJ1-6. TRBV21-1 is a pseudogene segment. CDR3 length: 14 amino acids. This CDR3 is CARRAHSYNSPLHF. In DNA form, the CDR3 reads TGTGCCCGCCGAGCCCACTCCTATAATTCACCCCTCCACTTT.

This chain links TRBV29-1 with TRBJ1-1; no definite D call. This CDR3 region has 12 residues. V gave up 7 bases and J gave up 6 bases, with 15 bases separating them. The V gene's germline CDR1 is SQVTM and CDR2 ANQGSEA. The CDR3 protein is CSAYERDAEAFF. The DNA of the CDR3 is TGCAGCGCATACGAAAGGGATGCTGAAGCTTTCTTT.

The V gene is TRBV11-2, the J gene TRBJ2-7, with TRBD1 matching over 9 bases. V lost 4 bases to trimming and J lost 2 bases; unmatched junction nucleotides: 9. The CDR3 runs 16 residues. Germline assignment: CDR1 SGHAT and CDR2 FQNNGV. The CDR3 nucleotides are TGTGCCAGCAGCTCGAGGACAGGGGACATCACCTACGAGCAGTACTTC. Its protein is CASSSRTGDITYEQYF.

This clone was seen a handful of times. Additional DNA sequences in this sample encode the identical CDR3. The chain joins TRBV28 to TRBJ1-5; D remains unclear. The CDR3 consists of 12 residues. The germline gives CDR1 MDHEN, CDR2 SYDVKM. V was clipped by 1 base and J by 7 bases, with 5 bases between them. Written as DNA, the CDR3 is TGTGCCAGCAGTTTATTGAACCAGCCCCAGCATTTT. Protein product: CASSLLNQPQHF.

The chain has TRBV5-4 and TRBJ2-5; 7 nucleotides match TRBD2. The junction had 4 bases not matched to a gene; V was cut back by 0 bases and J by 5 bases. CDR1 is SGHNT and CDR2 is YYREEE in the germline V gene (reference sequence). The CDR3 spans 14 residues. The CDR3 loop is CASSLGSGKETQYF. CDR3 bases: TGTGCCAGCAGCTTGGGGAGCGGGAAGGAGACCCAGTACTTC.

This rearrangement joins TRBV27 to TRBJ1-3; the D is unclear. The CDR3 consists of 13 residues. Germline CDR1 reads MNHEY; CDR2 reads SMNVEV (reference sequence). V gave up 6 bases and J gave up 5 bases, with 11 bases separating them. Here the CDR3 reads CASRPTSRNTIYF. CDR3 DNA: TGTGCCAGCAGACCTACCTCAAGAAACACCATATATTTT.

The chain has TRBV28 and TRBJ2-7; D perhaps matches TRBD2 (6 bases). Germline V gives CDR1 MDHEN, CDR2 SYDVKM. V was cut by 6 bases and J by 0 bases, with 12 bases left in between. This CDR3 has 14 residues. The CDR3 protein is CASRGGISSYEQYF. CDR3 nucleotide sequence: TGTGCCAGCAGAGGCGGGATAAGCTCCTACGAGCAGTACTTC. The full variable domain, in which reference TRBV28 and TRBJ2-7 provide the parts outside the CDR3, is DVKVTQSSRYLVKRTGEKVFLECVQDMDHENMFWYRQDPGLGLRLIYFSYDVKMKEKGDIPEGYSVSREKKERFSLILESASTNQTSMYLCASRGGISSYEQYFGPGTRLTVT.

Of note for this clone: The sample carries other DNA sequences with the same CDR3. V and J are TRBV6-1 and TRBJ1-5; tentative D call: TRBD1 (6 bases). CDR3 length: 15 residues. Germline assignment: CDR1 MNHNS and CDR2 SASEGT. Trimming took 4 bases from V and 0 from J, leaving 10 bases between them. CDR3 DNA sequence: TGTGCCAGCAGTGTAGGGGGTCTTAGCAATCAGCCCCAGCATTTT. Translated, it gives CASSVGGLSNQPQHF.

V is TRBV10-3 and J is TRBJ1-1, with 10 bases that match TRBD1. Germline loops: CDR1 ENHRY, CDR2 SYGVKD. The CDR3 is made up of 15 amino acids. The J segment lost 7 bases and the V segment lost 4 bases, leaving 9 bases of the junction unmatched. CDR3 coding DNA: TGTGCCATCAGTGGGGGGACAGGGGTTCGAGTTGAAGCTTTCTTT. It encodes CAISGGTGVRVEAFF.

The chain recombines TRBV2 with TRBJ2-5; 8 bases map to TRBD2. Germline lookup yields CDR1 SNHLY and CDR2 FYNNEI. The CDR3 contains 16 residues. The J segment lost 6 bases and the V segment lost 1 base, leaving 10 bases of the junction unmatched. CDR3: CASSEGWGGGSKTQYF. CDR3 DNA: TGTGCCAGCAGTGAAGGGTGGGGCGGGGGGTCGAAGACCCAGTACTTC.

There are a few counts of this clone. The chain recombines TRBV28 with TRBJ2-7, with 10 bases lining up with TRBD1. CDR3 size: 16 residues. CDR1 and CDR2 (germline): MDHEN, SYDVKM. Unmatched junction bases numbered 6, after V lost 2 bases and J lost 2 bases. The CDR3 sequence is CASSLDRDRGTYEQYF. In nucleotides, the CDR3 is TGTGCCAGCAGTTTAGACCGGGACAGGGGTACCTACGAGCAGTACTTC.

V is TRBV7-9 and J is TRBJ2-2; no clear D. There are 15 residues in the CDR3. The V gene's germline CDR1 is SEHNR and CDR2 FQNEAQ (reference sequence). V lost 3 bases and J lost 0, with 8 bases in between. The CDR3 bases are TGTGCCAGCAGCTTTGGCAGCCCGAACACCGGGGAGCTGTTTTTT. Translated, it gives CASSFGSPNTGELFF.

The chain employs TRBV28 and TRBJ2-1; the D is unclear. V was trimmed by 6 bases and J by 5 bases, leaving 17 bases between them. The germline V gene has CDR1 MDHEN and CDR2 SYDVKM. The CDR3 sequence is 15 residues long. CDR3 in DNA: TGTGCCAGCAGCTTTCAGGCCCTGGATAACAATGAGCAGTTCTTC. It is translated as CASSFQALDNNEQFF.

The chain employs TRBV5-1 and TRBJ2-3; TRBD2 might be the D (6 bases). V was cut by 0 bases and J by 2 bases, with 13 bases left in between. The CDR3 covers 16 residues. In germline, CDR1 is SGHRS, CDR2 YFSETQ. CDR3 bases: TGCGCCAGCAGCTTGGGGGGGACTCGATTCACAGATACGCAGTATTTT. Its translation is CASSLGGTRFTDTQYF.

A remark on this clone: The same CDR3 can be traced to other DNA sequences in this sample. The chain links TRBV5-1 to TRBJ1-4; D remains ambiguous. V lost 3 bases, J lost 0 bases, and 3 bases lay in between. This CDR3 has 13 residues. Germline V lookup: CDR1 SGHRS, CDR2 YFSETQ. CDR3 DNA: TGCGCCAGCAGCTCAGCAACTAATGAAAAACTGTTTTTT. This encodes CASSSATNEKLFF.

The chain recombines TRBV28 with TRBJ1-2, with D possibly TRBD1 on 5 matching bases. Germline loops: CDR1 MDHEN, CDR2 SYDVKM. The germline V and J ends were trimmed by 3 bases and 8 bases, with 13 bases remaining between them. The CDR3 is 13 amino acids. The chain's CDR3 is CASSFGGGQGYTF. Here the CDR3 DNA reads TGTGCCAGCAGTTTCGGGGGGGGTCAGGGCTACACCTTC.